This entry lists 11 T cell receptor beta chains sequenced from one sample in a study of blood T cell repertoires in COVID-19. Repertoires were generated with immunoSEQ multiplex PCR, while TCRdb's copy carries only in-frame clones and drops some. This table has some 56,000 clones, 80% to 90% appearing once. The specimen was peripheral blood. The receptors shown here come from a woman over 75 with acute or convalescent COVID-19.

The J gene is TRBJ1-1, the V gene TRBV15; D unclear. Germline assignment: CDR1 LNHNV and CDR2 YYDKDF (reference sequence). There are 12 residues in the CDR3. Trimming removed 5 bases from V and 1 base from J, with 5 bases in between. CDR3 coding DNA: TGTGCCACCAGCTCAAAGAACACTGAAGCTTTCTTT. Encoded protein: CATSSKNTEAFF.

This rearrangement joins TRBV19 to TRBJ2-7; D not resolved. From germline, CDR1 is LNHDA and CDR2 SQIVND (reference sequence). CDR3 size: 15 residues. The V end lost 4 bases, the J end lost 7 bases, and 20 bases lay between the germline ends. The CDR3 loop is CASSTLSTPAREQYF. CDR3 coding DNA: TGTGCCAGTAGTACCCTATCGACTCCTGCGAGGGAGCAGTACTTC.

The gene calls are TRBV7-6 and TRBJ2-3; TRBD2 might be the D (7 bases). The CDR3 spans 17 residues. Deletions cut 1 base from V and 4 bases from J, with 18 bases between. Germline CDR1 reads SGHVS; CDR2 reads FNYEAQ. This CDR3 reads CASSLVSAGAVADTQYF. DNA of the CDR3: TGTGCCAGCAGCTTAGTATCGGCGGGGGCAGTGGCAGATACGCAGTATTTT.

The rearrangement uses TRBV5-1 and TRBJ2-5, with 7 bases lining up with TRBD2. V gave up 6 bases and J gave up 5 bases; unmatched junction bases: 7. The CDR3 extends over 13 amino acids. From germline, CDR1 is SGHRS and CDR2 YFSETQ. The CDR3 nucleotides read TGCGCCAGCACCCAGGGCGGGAGCGAGACCCAGTACTTC. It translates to CASTQGGSETQYF.

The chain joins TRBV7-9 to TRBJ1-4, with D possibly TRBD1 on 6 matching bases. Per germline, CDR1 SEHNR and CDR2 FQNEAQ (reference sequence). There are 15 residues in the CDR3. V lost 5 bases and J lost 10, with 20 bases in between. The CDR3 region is CASSPTGTSGAKLFF. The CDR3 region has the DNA TGTGCCAGCAGCCCAACAGGGACCTCCGGGGCAAAACTGTTTTTT.

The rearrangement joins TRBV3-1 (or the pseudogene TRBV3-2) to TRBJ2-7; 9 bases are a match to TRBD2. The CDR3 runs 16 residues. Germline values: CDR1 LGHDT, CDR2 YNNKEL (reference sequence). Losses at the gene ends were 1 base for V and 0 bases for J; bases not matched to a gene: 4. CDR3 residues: CASSQGLAVHSYEQYF. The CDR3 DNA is TGTGCCAGCAGCCAAGGACTAGCGGTGCACTCCTACGAGCAGTACTTC.

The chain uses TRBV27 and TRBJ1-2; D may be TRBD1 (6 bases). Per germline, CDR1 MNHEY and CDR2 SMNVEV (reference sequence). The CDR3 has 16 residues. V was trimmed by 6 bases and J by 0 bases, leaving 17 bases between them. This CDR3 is CASRPAGDITNYGYTF. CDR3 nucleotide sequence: TGTGCCAGCAGACCTGCCGGGGACATAACTAACTATGGCTACACCTTC.

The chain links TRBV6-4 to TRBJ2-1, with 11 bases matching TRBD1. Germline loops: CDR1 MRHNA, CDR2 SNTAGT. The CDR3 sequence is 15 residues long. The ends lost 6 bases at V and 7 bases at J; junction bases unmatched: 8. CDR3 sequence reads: CASSAGTGGLNEQFF. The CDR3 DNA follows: TGTGCCAGCAGCGCCGGGACAGGGGGATTAAATGAGCAGTTCTTC.

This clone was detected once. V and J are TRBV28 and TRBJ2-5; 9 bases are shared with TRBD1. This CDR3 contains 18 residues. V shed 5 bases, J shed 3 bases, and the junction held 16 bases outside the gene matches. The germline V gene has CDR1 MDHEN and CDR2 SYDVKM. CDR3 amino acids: CASSPYRGDRVLKETQYF. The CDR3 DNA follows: TGTGCCAGCAGTCCCTACCGAGGGGACAGGGTGCTGAAAGAGACCCAGTACTTC.

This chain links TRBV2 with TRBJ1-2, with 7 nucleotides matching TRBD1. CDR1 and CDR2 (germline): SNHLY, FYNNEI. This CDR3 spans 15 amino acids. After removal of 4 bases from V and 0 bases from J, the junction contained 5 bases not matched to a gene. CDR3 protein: CASSVTTGPNYGYTF. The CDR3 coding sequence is TGTGCCAGCAGTGTCACGACAGGGCCTAACTATGGCTACACCTTC.

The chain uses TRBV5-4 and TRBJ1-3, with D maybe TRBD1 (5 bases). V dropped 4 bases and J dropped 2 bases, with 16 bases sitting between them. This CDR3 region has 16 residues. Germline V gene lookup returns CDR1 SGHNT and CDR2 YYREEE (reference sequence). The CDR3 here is CASSPGGGLTGNTIYF. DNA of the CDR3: TGTGCCAGCAGCCCGGGCGGGGGTTTAACTGGAAACACCATATATTTT.